The 25 T cell receptor beta chains in this list originate from one sample, sequenced in a study of cytomegalovirus exposure and HLA in healthy donors. PCR primers comprised 60 Vbeta and 13 Jbeta primers. Measured with immunoSEQ multiplex PCR; TCRdb has only the in-frame clones, and not every one. There are approximately 180,000 clones in the sample; about 80% occur only once, and more than 5.5% lies in the top ten. Source material: PBMCs. The receptors were gathered from a man younger than 40 in good health and CMV-seropositive.

The rearrangement links TRBV27 to TRBJ1-2, with 11 bases identical to TRBD1. The J segment lost 6 bases and the V segment lost 1 base, leaving 4 bases of the junction unmatched. Germline CDR1 MNHEY, CDR2 SMNVEV (reference sequence). This CDR3 is built from 15 residues. The CDR3 DNA sequence: TGTGCCAGCAGTTTATTTAGGACAGGGGGCGATGGCTACACCTTC. Translation gives CASSLFRTGGDGYTF.

For this clone: A much larger clone differs from this one at a single base, so this may be a read error. CDR3 coding DNA: TGTGCCAGCAGCTTCGGGGGAGAGACCCAGTACTTC. This codes for CASSFGGETQYF. The J gene is TRBJ2-5, the V gene TRBV13, with a weak D call TRBD2 (6 bases). The CDR3 has 12 amino acids. V lost 3 bases and J 4 bases, leaving 6 bases between the germline ends. CDR1 is PRHDT and CDR2 is FYEKMQ in the germline V gene (reference sequence).

V gene TRBV6-5 combines with J gene TRBJ1-1; TRBD1 matches 7 bases. CDR1 MNHEY and CDR2 SVGAGI come from the germline V gene. V lost 2 bases to trimming and J lost 5 bases; unmatched junction nucleotides: 5. The CDR3 contains 14 residues. This CDR3 reads CASSYDRDRTEAFF. CDR3 DNA: TGTGCCAGCAGTTACGACAGGGATCGAACTGAAGCTTTCTTT.

The chain links TRBV5-1 to TRBJ2-1, with 12 positions matching TRBD2. Per germline, CDR1 SGHRS and CDR2 YFSETQ. The CDR3 spans 17 residues. Trimming took 0 bases from V and 5 from J; bases not matched to a gene: 6. CDR3 nucleotides: TGCGCCAGCAGCTTGGGGCTAGCGGGAGGGCCAGACAATGAGCAGTTCTTC. Protein product: CASSLGLAGGPDNEQFF. The full variable domain, with the rest looked up from reference TRBV5-1 and TRBJ2-1, is KAGVTQTPRYLIKTRGQQVTLSCSPISGHRSVSWYQQTPGQGLQFLFEYFSETQRNKGNFPGRFSGRQFSNSRSEMNVSTLELGDSALYLCASSLGLAGGPDNEQFFGPGTRLTVL.

The gene calls are TRBV27 and TRBJ2-7, with D maybe TRBD1 (5 bases). CDR1 and CDR2 from the germline V gene are MNHEY and SMNVEV (reference sequence). CDR3 length: 15 residues. V lost 8 bases to trimming and J lost 1 base, with 18 bases between them. The CDR3, as DNA: TGTGCCAGCCCCTACAAACCCCAGGGTTCCTACGAGCAGTACTTC. It codes for CASPYKPQGSYEQYF.

The chain has TRBV5-1 and TRBJ2-1, with TRBD2 identical over 7 bases. Unmatched junction bases numbered 7, after V lost 0 bases and J lost 1 base. Germline CDR1 SGHRS, CDR2 YFSETQ. The CDR3 runs to 17 residues. The CDR3 coding sequence is TGCGCCAGCAGCTTGGGCTTAGGCGGGAGTTCCTACAATGAGCAGTTCTTC. Translating it yields CASSLGLGGSSYNEQFF. Full variable domain (missing parts from reference TRBV5-1 and TRBJ2-1): KAGVTQTPRYLIKTRGQQVTLSCSPISGHRSVSWYQQTPGQGLQFLFEYFSETQRNKGNFPGRFSGRQFSNSRSEMNVSTLELGDSALYLCASSLGLGGSSYNEQFFGPGTRLTVL.

Only one count was recorded for this clone. V and J are TRBV5-4 and TRBJ1-6, with unresolved D. Germline-derived CDR1 and CDR2 are SGHNT and YYREEE (reference sequence). Trimming stripped 0 bases from V and 7 bases from J, with 5 bases between. The CDR3 is 13 residues long. The CDR3 reads CASSLGPNSPLHF. CDR3 nucleotides: TGTGCCAGCAGCTTGGGGCCGAATTCACCCCTCCACTTT.

This clone came up a few times. This rearrangement joins TRBV5-1 to TRBJ2-1; 14 bases line up with TRBD2. The CDR3 spans 14 residues. CDR1 is SGHRS and CDR2 is YFSETQ in the germline V gene. V trimming: 5 bases; J trimming: 8 bases; junction bases outside the gene matches: 3. Here the CDR3 DNA reads TGCGCCAGCAGACCGGGACTAGCGGGAGATGAGCAGTTCTTC. The encoded protein is CASRPGLAGDEQFF.

V gene TRBV7-9 combines with J gene TRBJ2-3; 7 nucleotides match TRBD1. Germline V gene data show CDR1 as SEHNR and CDR2 as FQNEAQ (reference sequence). V was clipped by 5 bases and J by 5 bases; unmatched bases: 13. This CDR3 contains 16 residues. CDR3 coding DNA: TGTGCCAGCAGCCACAGTCCAGGGGGTAAAGGAGATACGCAGTATTTT. Its protein product is CASSHSPGGKGDTQYF. The full variable domain, in which reference TRBV7-9 and TRBJ2-3 provide the parts outside the CDR3, is DTGVSQNPRHKITKRGQNVTFRCDPISEHNRLYWYRQTLGQGPEFLTYFQNEAQLEKSRLLSDRFSAERPKGSFSTLEIQRTEQGDSAMYLCASSHSPGGKGDTQYFGPGTRLTVL.

This chain connects TRBV7-2 to TRBJ2-5; no firm D call. Germline V gives CDR1 SGHTA, CDR2 FQGNSA. Trimming took 4 bases from V and 4 from J, leaving 16 bases between them. This CDR3 spans 15 amino acids. The CDR3 sequence is CASSSLSEFPETQYF. The DNA for the CDR3 is TGTGCCAGCAGCTCCCTGAGTGAGTTTCCAGAGACCCAGTACTTC.

V and J are TRBV27 and TRBJ1-1; TRBD1 matches 9 bases. Germline loops: CDR1 MNHEY, CDR2 SMNVEV (reference sequence). With 5 bases clipped from V and 5 bases from J, the junction kept 3 bases outside the gene matches. This CDR3 is 13 amino acids long. The CDR3 protein is CASSRTGVTEAFF. The CDR3 DNA follows: TGTGCCAGCAGTAGGACAGGGGTTACTGAAGCTTTCTTT.

This chain joins TRBV4-3 and TRBJ1-3; D not certain. Germline values: CDR1 LGHNA, CDR2 YSLEER. The CDR3 is made up of 15 amino acids. Trimming stripped 1 base from V and 0 bases from J, with 7 bases between. The CDR3 region is CASSQAQHSGNTIYF. The CDR3 DNA is TGCGCCAGCAGCCAAGCACAGCACTCTGGAAACACCATATATTTT.

V usage is TRBV7-9 and J usage is TRBJ1-4; TRBD1 agrees at 11 bases. Germline V gives CDR1 SEHNR, CDR2 FQNEAQ (reference sequence). The CDR3 totals 18 residues. V gave up 5 bases and J gave up 0 bases; unmatched junction bases: 8. DNA of the CDR3: TGTGCCAGCAGCCCAGGACAGGGGGCTTTGGCAACTAATGAAAAACTGTTTTTT. This translates into CASSPGQGALATNEKLFF.

The chain is built from TRBV2 and TRBJ1-1; the D is unclear. This CDR3 region has 14 residues. Trimming took off 4 bases at V and 0 bases at J, with 9 bases between the two ends. Germline V gene data show CDR1 as SNHLY and CDR2 as FYNNEI. Written as DNA, the CDR3 is TGTGCCAGCAGTGTGCAGAGGTTGAACACTGAAGCTTTCTTT. Translating gives CASSVQRLNTEAFF.

This chain connects TRBV5-1 to TRBJ2-1, with TRBD2 matching over 11 bases. This CDR3 spans 16 amino acids. Trimming cost V 4 bases and J 0 bases; bases outside gene matches: 3. Germline CDR1 SGHRS, CDR2 YFSETQ. The CDR3 spells CASSPGLAVSYNEQFF. CDR3 DNA sequence: TGCGCCAGCAGCCCGGGACTAGCGGTCTCCTACAATGAGCAGTTCTTC.

The chain carries TRBV29-1 and TRBJ2-3; 8 bases map to TRBD1. This CDR3 spans 19 amino acids. The germline V gene encodes CDR1 SQVTM and CDR2 ANQGSEA. V lost 3 bases and J lost 0; bases outside the gene matches: 17. CDR3 DNA: TGCAGCGTTGATGGGGCCAGGGGGCGCGAAAGCCCTAGCACAGATACGCAGTATTTT. It encodes CSVDGARGRESPSTDTQYF.

The V call is TRBV28, the J call TRBJ2-5; tentative D call: TRBD1 (6 bases). The germline V gene has CDR1 MDHEN and CDR2 SYDVKM. V lost 4 bases, J lost 1 base, and 10 bases lay in between. The CDR3 is 14 amino acids. The CDR3 bases are TGTGCCAGCAGTTCCACAGGGACCCAAGAGACCCAGTACTTC. It specifies CASSSTGTQETQYF.

This clone was counted between two and nine times. The V and J genes are TRBV6-5 and TRBJ2-7; 7 bases agree with TRBD2. The V and J ends lost 6 bases and 3 bases, in that order; junction bases with no gene match: 8. Germline V gene data show CDR1 as MNHEY and CDR2 as SVGAGI. The CDR3 contains 14 residues. CDR3 residues: CASRGLGGYYEQYF. The CDR3 nucleotides read TGTGCCAGCAGAGGACTAGGTGGTTACTACGAGCAGTACTTC.

The CDR3 DNA follows: TGTGCCAGCCACAGCGGGGGTAAGCCCTACGAGCAGTACTTC. The encoded protein is CASHSGGKPYEQYF. This chain joins TRBV27 and TRBJ2-7; TRBD2 matches at 8 bases. V lost 8 bases and J lost 2; bases outside the gene matches: 8. The CDR3 has 14 residues. Germline V gives CDR1 MNHEY, CDR2 SMNVEV (reference sequence).

This clone was seen only a few times. V is TRBV5-1 and J is TRBJ2-1; D gene ambiguous. CDR1 is SGHRS, CDR2 YFSETQ, per germline. V shed 0 bases and J shed 1 base, with 8 bases lying between them. This CDR3 has 15 residues. As DNA, the CDR3 is TGCGCCAGCAGCTTGGGTAGTCGTTCCTACAATGAGCAGTTCTTC. Protein: CASSLGSRSYNEQFF.

The chain joins TRBV6-4 to TRBJ1-5; D gene ambiguous. Germline lookup yields CDR1 MRHNA and CDR2 SNTAGT. The CDR3 has 13 amino acids. Trimming left V 4 bases short and J 0 bases short, with 4 bases between. This CDR3 reads CASSVYSNQPQHF. The DNA for the CDR3 is TGTGCCAGCAGTGTATATAGCAATCAGCCCCAGCATTTT.

The chain carries TRBV19 and TRBJ2-3, with 13 bases that match TRBD2. From germline, CDR1 is LNHDA and CDR2 SQIVND (reference sequence). Trimming took 5 bases from V and 6 from J; bases not matched to a gene: 11. The CDR3 spans 17 residues. The CDR3 sequence: CASSPGTSGAPVDTQYF. The CDR3 nucleotides are TGTGCCAGTAGTCCCGGGACTAGCGGGGCTCCCGTGGATACGCAGTATTTT.

The J gene is TRBJ2-5, the V gene TRBV5-4; the D gene is possibly TRBD1 (6 bases). The V end was cut by 2 bases, the J end by 4 bases, with 18 bases between. The length of the CDR3 is 16 residues. Germline V gene lookup returns CDR1 SGHNT and CDR2 YYREEE (reference sequence). The chain's CDR3 is CASSLQGSPWGETQYF. CDR3 DNA: TGTGCCAGCAGCTTACAGGGCTCCCCGTGGGGAGAGACCCAGTACTTC.

This chain links TRBV27 with TRBJ2-7; 9 bases are a match to TRBD2. V lost 6 bases, J lost 5 bases, and 14 bases stayed unmatched. The germline V gene encodes CDR1 MNHEY and CDR2 SMNVEV (reference sequence). The CDR3 is made up of 16 amino acids. The CDR3 DNA follows: TGTGCCAGCAGCCGGGCGGGGCTAGCGGGAAATCACGAGCAGTACTTC. Its translation is CASSRAGLAGNHEQYF.

This chain uses TRBV4-3 with TRBJ1-3, with D perhaps matching TRBD1 (6 bases). The CDR3 has 15 residues. The germline gives CDR1 LGHNA, CDR2 YSLEER. With 0 bases removed from V and 1 base from J, the gap between germline ends came to 7 bases. In nucleotides, the CDR3 is TGCGCCAGCAGCCAAGAAGGGGGTTCTGGAAACACCATATATTTT. The encoded protein is CASSQEGGSGNTIYF.